These 18 T cell receptor beta chains were all obtained from the same sample, sequenced in a study of T cell clonality in common variable immunodeficiency. Study outcomes and limitations: Common variable immunodeficiency TCR beta sequences reportedly had fewer deletions and N-nucleotide insertions.

Some clones are missing from TCRdb's copy, which holds only in-frame ones; the method was immunoSEQ multiplex PCR. Altogether under 35,000 clones were found in the sample, and no singletons occur. These TCRs' antigens remain unknown. The sequenced sample consisted of peripheral blood mononuclear cells. These receptors were obtained from a human donor with common variable immunodeficiency.

A note on this clone: Read coverage stops 3 residues before the CDR3 terminus; the germline J gene supplies the remainder. The chain has TRBV30 and TRBJ2-7, with D perhaps TRBD1 (5 bases). The CDR3 is made up of 12 amino acids. Looked up from germline, CDR1 is GTSNPN and CDR2 is SVGIG (reference sequence). The V end lost 0 bases, the J end lost 5 bases, and 8 bases lay between the germline ends. CDR3 DNA (partial): TGTGCCTGGAGTGTTTGGGGCCACGAG. This gives the protein CAWSVWGHE. The entire CDR3 protein is CAWSVWGHEQYF.

Notes on this clone: The read halts 3 residues ahead of the CDR3 end, with the missing end drawn from the germline J gene. The chain has TRBV30 and TRBJ1-5; D ambiguous. V gave up 0 bases and J gave up 6 bases, with 6 bases separating them. Germline V gives CDR1 GTSNPN, CDR2 SVGIG (reference sequence). The CDR3 length is 12 residues. The CDR3: CAWSVQSQPQHF. CDR3 DNA (partial): TGTGCCTGGAGTGTACAGTCTCAGCCC. Complete variable domain (other parts from reference TRBV30 and TRBJ1-5): SQTIHQWPATLVQPVGSPLSLECTVEGTSNPNLYWYRQAAGRGLQLLFYSVGIGQISSEVPQNLSASRPQDRQFILSSKKLLLSDSGFYLCAWSVQSQPQHFGDGTRLSIL.

At least ten counts were recorded for this clone. Read sequence stops 3 residues before the CDR3 end, and the germline J gene provides the missing end. The chain couples TRBV5-1 to TRBJ1-4, with TRBD1 as a possible D gene (5 bases). The CDR3 has 15 amino acids. Per the germline V gene, CDR1 is SGHRS and CDR2 is YFSETQ. Trimming pared 4 bases from V and 8 bases from J, leaving 18 bases between. The sequenced CDR3 bases are TGCGCCAGCAGCCCCGGACACCGAGGGCCCGAAAAA. This codes for CASSPGHRGPEK. The entire CDR3 protein is CASSPGHRGPEKLFF.

This clone was found a few times. The read stops 3 residues short of the end of the CDR3; the missing end is completed from the germline J gene. The genes are TRBV7-3 and TRBJ2-2, with 9 bases fitting TRBD2. The V and J ends lost 3 bases and 1 base, in that order; junction bases with no gene match: 0. This CDR3 spans 15 amino acids. Germline CDR1 reads SGHTA; CDR2 reads FQGTGA. Incomplete CDR3 DNA: TGTGCCAGCAGCTTTAGCGGGGGGAACACCGGGGAG. Encoded protein: CASSFSGGNTGE. The whole CDR3 protein is CASSFSGGNTGELFF.

About this clone itself: The sequenced fragment ends 3 residues before the CDR3 boundary, so the rest is inferred from the germline J gene. V gene TRBV7-2 combines with J gene TRBJ1-6; 8 bases are shared with TRBD1. Germline V CDR1 and CDR2: SGHTA, FQGNSA. V was pared by 5 bases and J by 9 bases, with 9 bases of the junction left unmatched. The CDR3 is 15 residues long. CDR3 loop: CASSDVSGGGSPLHF. CDR3 DNA (partial): TGTGCCAGCAGCGACGTATCAGGGGGCGGTTCACCC.

In its sample, this clone was seen many times. The read halts 3 residues ahead of the CDR3 end, with the missing end drawn from the germline J gene. V gene TRBV20-1 combines with J gene TRBJ2-2; 10 bases agree with TRBD2. The length of the CDR3 is 15 residues. Trimming at V came to 1 base and at J to 6 bases, leaving 5 bases not matched to a gene. The germline V gene encodes CDR1 DFQATT and CDR2 SNEGSKA (reference sequence). The CDR3 loop reads CSARVSGGRPGELFF. Partial CDR3 DNA: TGCAGTGCTAGAGTTAGCGGGGGGCGCCCCGGGGAG.

Comments on this clone: The read ends 3 residues shy of where the CDR3 ends; the end is completed using the germline J gene. This chain joins TRBV7-2 and TRBJ1-6; D is unresolved. CDR1 and CDR2 from the germline V gene are SGHTA and FQGNSA. CDR3 length: 12 amino acids. The V and J ends lost 3 bases and 8 bases respectively, with 5 bases between them. The DNA read from the CDR3 is TGTGCCAGCAGCTTCCAGGATTCACCC. Translation: CASSFQDSP. The full-length CDR3 reads as CASSFQDSPLHF. The full variable domain, with the rest looked up from reference TRBV7-2 and TRBJ1-6, is GAGVSQSPSNKVTEKGKDVELRCDPISGHTALYWYRQSLGQGLEFLIYFQGNSAPDKSGLPSDRFSAERTGGSVSTLTIQRTQQEDSAVYLCASSFQDSPLHFGNGTRLTVT.

As to this clone: Coverage ceases 3 residues before the CDR3 finishes, and the germline J gene fills in the end. The rearrangement links TRBV14 to TRBJ2-5; no reliable D call. V lost 8 bases and J 7 bases, leaving 14 bases between the germline ends. Germline V CDR1 and CDR2: SGHDN, FVKESK. This CDR3 is built from 12 residues. The CDR3 loop is CASARLVGTQYF. Partial CDR3 DNA: TGTGCCAGCGCTAGGCTGGTGGGGACC.

This clone was counted at least ten times. From the germline J gene comes the end of the CDR3, since the read stops 3 residues before it. The chain has TRBV20-1 and TRBJ2-7; perhaps TRBD2 as D (6 bases). Germline-derived CDR1 and CDR2 are DFQATT and SNEGSKA (reference sequence). The CDR3 is 15 amino acids. V lost 0 bases and J lost 3, with 15 bases in between. The CDR3 loop is CSARDHSGENYEQYF. The sequenced CDR3 bases are TGCAGTGCTAGAGATCACTCGGGGGAGAACTACGAG.

This clone was seen many times. The observed sequence ends 3 residues before the CDR3 terminus, with the missing tail filled in from the germline J gene. The chain links TRBV19 to TRBJ1-3, with D tentatively TRBD1 (6 bases). The V end lost 3 bases, the J end lost 9 bases, and 15 bases lay between the germline ends. The CDR3 consists of 14 residues. Germline CDR1 reads LNHDA; CDR2 reads SQIVND (reference sequence). The covered CDR3 bases are TGTGCCAGTAGTATGGCCAGGGGACGCGGCACC. This gives the protein CASSMARGRGT. The whole CDR3 reads CASSMARGRGTIYF.

This clone was found many times. The read terminates 3 residues before the CDR3 end, so the remaining end is supplied by the germline J gene. V gene TRBV18 combines with J gene TRBJ1-5; 7 positions match TRBD1. The CDR3 has 14 amino acids. Unmatched junction bases numbered 6, after V lost 6 bases and J lost 4 bases. Germline V gene sequence: CDR1 KGHSH, CDR2 LQKENI. Incomplete CDR3 DNA: TGTGCCAGCTCGCCAGGGACAGCAAATCAGCCC. Its translation: CASSPGTANQP. The whole CDR3 protein is CASSPGTANQPQHF.

This clone was seen a few times. The missing CDR3 end, 3 residues past where the read stops, is filled in from the germline J gene. J is TRBJ2-1 and V is TRBV6-1, with D possibly matching TRBD1 (6 bases). CDR3 length: 14 amino acids. Germline CDR1 MNHNS, CDR2 SASEGT. V lost 3 bases to trimming and J lost 9 bases, with 15 bases between them. The DNA read from the CDR3 is TGTGCCAGCAGTGACGGGCAGGGGACGGCTGAG. Its protein is CASSDGQGTAE. The full CDR3 reads CASSDGQGTAEQFF.

On this clone itself: The CDR3 end is not reached by the read, which stops 3 residues before it; the germline J gene fills it in. V is TRBV5-1 and J is TRBJ2-5; TRBD2 aligns across 9 bases. The CDR3 runs to 16 residues. The junction had 11 bases not matched to a gene; V was cut back by 6 bases and J by 2 bases. Per the germline V gene, CDR1 is SGHRS and CDR2 is YFSETQ. The covered CDR3 bases are TGCGCCAGCAAGGGCGGGGGGGCTTTGAAGCAAGAGACC. It yields the protein CASKGGGALKQET. The whole CDR3 protein is CASKGGGALKQETQYF.

This clone was counted ten times or more. Read sequence stops 3 residues before the CDR3 end, and the germline J gene provides the missing end. The rearrangement links TRBV6-2 or TRBV6-3 to TRBJ2-7; no reliable D call. There are 11 residues in the CDR3. CDR1 and CDR2 (germline): MNHEY, SVGEGT. V was shortened by 1 base and J by 6 bases, with 4 bases between the two germline ends. The CDR3: CASSYFSEQYF. The CDR3 DNA, read in part, is TGTGCCAGCAGTTACTTCTCCGAG.

This clone has just a few counts. The sequenced fragment ends 3 residues before the CDR3 boundary, so the rest is inferred from the germline J gene. J is TRBJ2-7 and V is TRBV7-2; D is perhaps TRBD1 (5 bases). CDR1 is SGHTA and CDR2 is FQGNSA in the germline V gene. The V end lost 7 bases, the J end lost 4 bases, and 20 bases lay between the germline ends. This CDR3 is built from 15 residues. The chain's CDR3 is CASTPDQGTLYEQYF. The CDR3 DNA, read in part, is TGTGCCAGCACCCCCGATCAGGGAACTCTTTACGAG.

In its sample, this clone was seen a few times. Sequencing ends 3 residues short of the CDR3 end; the germline J gene provides the rest. This rearrangement joins TRBV7-7 to TRBJ2-5; 8 bases map to TRBD2. The CDR3 has 13 amino acids. Germline loops: CDR1 SSHAT, CDR2 FNYEAQ (reference sequence). V shed 1 base, J shed 7 bases, and the junction held 2 bases outside the gene matches. The CDR3 protein is CASSLGLAGTQYF. The DNA read from the CDR3 is TGTGCCAGCAGCTTAGGGCTAGCGGGGACC.

This clone showed up many times. The read terminates 3 residues before the CDR3 end, so the remaining end is supplied by the germline J gene. The V gene is TRBV18, the J gene TRBJ2-1; 9 nucleotides align to TRBD2. The V gene end was trimmed by 6 bases and the J gene end by 0 bases; junction bases not matched to a gene: 15. The CDR3 consists of 19 residues. Germline V gene data show CDR1 as KGHSH and CDR2 as LQKENI. CDR3 DNA, as far as it was read: TGTGCCAGCTCGCCGGCCGGGACTAGCATCGAGAGCTCCTACAATGAG. Its translation: CASSPAGTSIESSYNE. The entire CDR3 protein is CASSPAGTSIESSYNEQFF.

Sample share makes this clone medium-sized. The sequenced fragment ends 3 residues before the CDR3 boundary, so the rest is inferred from the germline J gene. The chain employs TRBV9 and TRBJ2-5; TRBD1 matches 8 bases. The CDR3 contains 15 residues. Germline assignment: CDR1 SGDLS and CDR2 YYNGEE. J was trimmed by 2 bases and V by 0 bases; bases with no gene match: 3. CDR3 region: CASSVGDRQQETQYF. CDR3 bases read: TGTGCCAGCAGCGTAGGGGACAGGCAACAAGAGACC.